Listed below are T cell receptor beta chains from one sample, sequenced in a study of Graves' ophthalmopathy and Graves' hyperthyroidism. TCRdb processed the multiplex PCR reads anew with MiXCR; each CDR3 protein has one entry. The sample consists of approximately 410,000 distinct CDR3 sequences, less than 20% of them appearing once. The sequencing sample was made of peripheral blood. The source is a young woman with stable Graves' hyperthyroidism. Each CDR3 is given with its conserved first and last residue. D genes are given only for firm matches. Only some rows state a clone size, as once, few, many or a class for expanded clones.

V	D	J	size	CDR3	DNA
TRBV24-1	TRBD1	TRBJ1-2	many	CATSGRDRENFGDGYTF	TGTGCCACCAGTGGCAGGGACAGGGAGAACTTCGGTGATGGCTACACCTTC
TRBV15	TRBD1	TRBJ1-5	many	CATSGRRTGTSNQPQHF	TGTGCCACCAGCGGAAGGCGGACAGGGACAAGCAATCAGCCCCAGCATTTT
TRBV6-1	NA	TRBJ1-2	many	CASSPQGGANYGYTF	TGTGCCAGCAGTCCCCAAGGGGGAGCAAACTATGGCTACACCTTC
TRBV18	TRBD1	TRBJ1-2	NA	CASSPETGATSLYGYTF	TGTGCCAGCTCACCAGAGACAGGGGCTACTTCCCTCTATGGCTACACCTTC
TRBV27	NA	TRBJ1-2	few	CASSSHRKGGGYGYTF	TGTGCCAGCAGTTCCCATCGGAAGGGAGGGGGCTATGGCTACACCTTC
TRBV19	NA	TRBJ2-7	many	CASSMQGAYEQYF	TGTGCCAGTAGTATGCAGGGAGCCTACGAGCAGTACTTC
TRBV13	TRBD1	TRBJ2-2	many	CASSLSTGVGELFF	TGTGCCAGCAGCTTATCTACAGGGGTTGGGGAGCTGTTTTTT
TRBV20-1	TRBD1	TRBJ1-1	many	CSARMGTGGSEAFF	TGCAGTGCTAGGATGGGGACAGGGGGATCTGAAGCTTTCTTT
TRBV20-1	TRBD1	TRBJ1-1	many	CSAIRQGAWGTEAFF	TGCAGTGCGATTAGACAGGGGGCGTGGGGCACTGAAGCTTTCTTT
TRBV10-3	TRBD1	TRBJ2-7	NA	CAISEMGQASYEQYF	TGTGCCATCAGTGAGATGGGACAGGCTTCCTACGAGCAGTACTTC
TRBV7-9	TRBD2	TRBJ2-7	few	CACSLNGGDYYEQYF	TGTGCCTGCAGCTTAAATGGAGGGGACTACTACGAGCAGTACTTC
TRBV10-3	NA	TRBJ1-2	many	CAISESRDDGYTF	TGTGCCATCAGTGAGTCTAGGGACGATGGCTACACCTTC
TRBV11-2	NA	TRBJ2-7	many	CASSLEVLGGLSYEQYF	TGTGCCAGCAGCTTAGAGGTCCTGGGCGGACTCTCCTACGAGCAGTACTTC
TRBV6-5	NA	TRBJ1-5	NA	CASSSYRDRHSNQPQHF	TGTGCCAGCAGTTCATACAGGGACCGACATAGCAATCAGCCCCAGCATTTT
TRBV7-9	TRBD2	TRBJ2-5	few	CASSSTSGGASRTQYF	TGTGCCAGCAGCTCGACTAGCGGGGGGGCCTCCAGGACCCAGTACTTC
TRBV19	TRBD1	TRBJ1-2	many	CASSGDRGPNGYTF	TGTGCCAGTAGTGGTGACAGGGGCCCAAATGGCTACACCTTC
TRBV6-4	NA	TRBJ2-2	many	CASSDLLTGELFF	TGTGCCAGCAGTGACCTACTCACCGGGGAGCTGTTTTTT
TRBV6-1	NA	TRBJ1-2	NA	CASSARQDGASYTF	TGTGCCAGCAGTGCGCGACAGGACGGGGCGAGCTACACCTTC
TRBV6-1	TRBD1	TRBJ1-2	many	CASSRQGANYGYTF	TGTGCCAGCAGTCGACAGGGGGCTAACTATGGCTACACCTTC
TRBV6-5	TRBD1	TRBJ1-1	many	CASRGGTGNREAFF	TGTGCCAGCAGGGGCGGGACAGGTAATCGGGAAGCTTTCTTT
TRBV3-1	NA	TRBJ2-5	few	CASSQIAETQYF	TGTGCCAGCAGCCAAATCGCAGAGACCCAGTACTTC
TRBV3-1	TRBD2	TRBJ2-5	few	CASSQRLAPQETQYF	TGTGCCAGCAGCCAGAGACTAGCGCCTCAAGAGACCCAGTACTTC
TRBV4-2	NA	TRBJ1-5	NA	CASSQGSIGSNQPQDF	TGTGCCAGCAGCCAAGGATCTATCGGGAGCAATCAGCCCCAGGATTTT
TRBV7-9	NA	TRBJ2-7	few	CASSLGRDLYF	TGTGCCAGCAGCTTAGGGAGGGACCTGTACTTC
TRBV6-5	TRBD1	TRBJ1-2	many	CASSRGTVNYGYTF	TGTGCCAGCAGTAGAGGGACAGTAAACTATGGCTACACCTTC
TRBV20-1	NA	TRBJ2-2	many	CSATNTGELFF	TGCAGTGCTACGAATACCGGGGAGCTGTTTTTT
TRBV4-2	TRBD1	TRBJ2-5	NA	CASSQMGTGRGPETQYF	TGTGCCAGCAGCCAGATGGGAACGGGCAGGGGGCCGGAGACCCAGTACTTC
TRBV12-3/TRBV12-4	NA	TRBJ2-6	many	CASSSGGSGANVLTF	TGTGCCAGCAGTTCCGGGGGCTCTGGGGCCAACGTCCTGACTTTC
TRBV15	NA	TRBJ2-6	many	CATSRESGANVLTF	TGTGCCACCAGCAGAGAATCAGGGGCCAACGTCCTGACTTTC
TRBV20-1	NA	TRBJ1-5	many	CSARDRYSGNQPQHF	TGCAGTGCTAGAGATCGGTATTCAGGCAATCAGCCCCAGCATTTT
TRBV11-2	NA	TRBJ2-5	many	CASSRGTTRGETQYF	TGTGCCAGCAGCAGGGGGACAACCCGAGGGGAGACCCAGTACTTC
TRBV6-1	TRBD2	TRBJ2-7	NA	CASKTGTSGSYEQYF	TGTGCCAGCAAAACCGGGACTAGCGGCTCCTACGAGCAGTACTTC
TRBV12-3/TRBV12-4	TRBD1	TRBJ1-6	many	CASRPGQHNSPLHF	TGTGCCAGCAGGCCGGGACAGCATAATTCACCCCTCCACTTT
TRBV18	NA	TRBJ1-1	NA	CASSRGGLRPTEAFF	TGTGCCAGCTCACGAGGGGGACTCCGGCCCACTGAAGCTTTCTTT
TRBV6-1	TRBD1	TRBJ1-6	NA	CASFDRGLGSPLHF	TGTGCCAGCTTCGACAGGGGTCTGGGGTCACCCCTCCACTTT
TRBV4-2	NA	TRBJ2-2	NA	CASSPRDGNTGELFF	TGTGCCAGCAGCCCTCGAGACGGAAACACCGGGGAGCTGTTTTTT
TRBV29-1	NA	TRBJ1-1	many	CSVAAILNTEAFF	TGCAGCGTGGCAGCAATTTTGAACACTGAAGCTTTCTTT
TRBV2	NA	TRBJ2-7	many	CASRIFSYEQYF	TGTGCCAGCCGGATATTTTCCTACGAGCAGTACTTC
TRBV7-7	NA	TRBJ2-7	many	CASSPGTDIRGEQYF	TGTGCTAGCAGCCCAGGGACTGACATCCGGGGCGAGCAGTACTTC
TRBV12-3/TRBV12-4	NA	TRBJ1-1	many	CASSPGRIVEAFF	TGTGCCAGCAGTCCCGGACGGATAGTTGAAGCTTTCTTT
TRBV12-3/TRBV12-4	NA	TRBJ2-7	NA	CASSFRERIRMGSYEQYF	TGTGCCAGCAGTTTTCGTGAAAGGATCCGGATGGGGTCCTACGAGCAGTACTTC
TRBV6-2/TRBV6-3	NA	TRBJ2-5	many	CASSYSVGRSETQYF	TGTGCCAGCAGTTACTCGGTGGGTCGGTCGGAGACCCAGTACTTC
TRBV20-1	NA	TRBJ1-1	many	CSARRPPGEAFF	TGCAGTGCTAGGCGGCCACCGGGTGAAGCTTTCTTT
TRBV11-2	TRBD2	TRBJ2-2	few	CASSSSGGANYGELFF	TGTGCCAGCAGTTCAAGCGGGGGGGCCAATTACGGGGAGCTGTTTTTT